The clone carrying this TCR beta chain appeared a few times. The sample belongs to a study of Ad26.COV2.S vaccination and SARS-CoV-2 variants. Specified treatment: 15 to 20 received Ad26.COV2.S at low or high dose, single or two shots; about 5 received placebo; per-sample allocation not given. The samples date from day 63 after the first vaccine or placebo injection. Participants' vaccine, an Ad26 vector, delivered Wuhan-strain SARS-CoV-2 spike. CDR1 is SNHLY and CDR2 is FYNNEI in the germline V gene. Trimming shortened V by 3 bases and J by 4 bases, and 13 bases separated the two germline ends. The CDR3 has 14 residues. Profiled with immunoSEQ multiplex PCR; TCRdb holds only in-frame clones, not every one. This table holds about 350,000 clones, approximately 84% found once.

Here the sequenced sample was peripheral blood, taken in a trial of Ad26.COV2.S vaccine versus placebo. The sequence came from a person between 18 and 65 years old who received the Ad26.COV2.S COVID-19 vaccine or a placebo. V gene TRBV2 combines with J gene TRBJ2-7; D could derive from TRBD1 or TRBD2 (6 bases each). The CDR3 is CASSEVGGRYEQYF. CDR3 nucleotides: TGTGCCAGCAGTGAGGTTGGGGGGCGGTACGAGCAGTACTTC.